The rows below give T cell receptor beta chains drawn from one sample of a study of tumor-infiltrating lymphocytes in primary liver carcinoma. Via MiXCR, TCRdb re-called the multiplex PCR reads, giving one row per CDR3 protein. The data show approximately 340,000 distinct CDR3 sequences, less than 65% seen once. Sequences were obtained from peripheral blood. All receptors come from a man aged 40-55 years with primary liver carcinoma and hepatitis B virus infection. The CDR3 runs from the conserved cysteine through the conserved F or W. D genes are given only for firm matches. The size of a clone is reported for some rows only, either as once, few or many, or as a class for expanded clones.

clone size: NA
D gene: NA
CDR3 length: 13
V gene: TRBV30
J gene: TRBJ2-1
CDR3 protein: CAWNRGGIDEQFF
CDR3 DNA: TGTGCCTGGAATCGGGGAGGTATCGATGAGCAGTTCTTC

clone size: NA
D gene: NA
CDR3 length: 14
V gene: TRBV11-2
J gene: TRBJ1-5
CDR3 protein: CASSSVQGWRPQHF
CDR3 DNA: TGTGCCAGCAGCTCGGTACAGGGCTGGCGGCCCCAGCATTTT

clone size: NA
D gene: NA
CDR3 length: 17
V gene: TRBV4-1
J gene: TRBJ2-1
CDR3 protein: CASSQDLGVGAANEQFF
CDR3 DNA: TGCGCCAGCAGTCAAGATTTGGGGGTAGGGGCCGCCAATGAGCAGTTCTTC

clone size: NA
D gene: NA
CDR3 length: 14
V gene: TRBV28
J gene: TRBJ1-4
CDR3 protein: CASSEGMGREKLFF
CDR3 DNA: TGTGCCAGCAGCGAGGGGATGGGGAGGGAAAAACTGTTTTTT

clone size: NA
D gene: NA
CDR3 length: 11
V gene: TRBV11-2
J gene: TRBJ2-7
CDR3 protein: CASSSGGNQHF
CDR3 DNA: TGTGCCAGCAGCTCAGGCGGCAACCAGCACTTC

clone size: many
D gene: NA
CDR3 length: 17
V gene: TRBV6-5
J gene: TRBJ2-1
CDR3 protein: CASSYTAAGTPYNEQFF
CDR3 DNA: TGTGCCAGCAGTTACACCGCTGCCGGGACACCCTACAATGAGCAGTTCTTC

clone size: many
D gene: NA
CDR3 length: 15
V gene: TRBV11-2
J gene: TRBJ2-5
CDR3 protein: CASSFTRGAPKTQYF
CDR3 DNA: TGTGCCAGCAGCTTTACCAGAGGGGCGCCGAAGACCCAGTACTTC

clone size: many
D gene: NA
CDR3 length: 18
V gene: TRBV29-1
J gene: TRBJ2-7
CDR3 protein: CSVVVHGQLTPPRYEQYF
CDR3 DNA: TGCAGCGTTGTGGTGCATGGACAGCTCACCCCCCCGCGCTACGAGCAGTACTTC

clone size: few
D gene: TRBD2
CDR3 length: 14
V gene: TRBV6-1
J gene: TRBJ2-4
CDR3 protein: CASSDRGVKNIQYF
CDR3 DNA: TGTGCCAGCAGTGACCGGGGGGTCAAAAACATTCAGTACTTC

clone size: once
D gene: NA
CDR3 length: 12
V gene: TRBV30
J gene: TRBJ1-5
CDR3 protein: CAWGPGNQPQHF
CDR3 DNA: TGTGCCTGGGGCCCGGGCAATCAGCCCCAGCATTTT

clone size: NA
D gene: NA
CDR3 length: 12
V gene: TRBV14
J gene: TRBJ2-3
CDR3 protein: CASSLIGDTQYF
CDR3 DNA: TGTGCCAGCAGCCTCATTGGGGATACGCAGTATTTT

clone size: few
D gene: TRBD1
CDR3 length: 14
V gene: TRBV6-2/TRBV6-3
J gene: TRBJ2-7
CDR3 protein: CASKPGQGASEQYF
CDR3 DNA: TGTGCCAGCAAGCCGGGACAGGGGGCCTCCGAGCAGTATTTC

clone size: NA
D gene: NA
CDR3 length: 13
V gene: TRBV10-3
J gene: TRBJ1-1
CDR3 protein: CVISRDRHTEAFF
CDR3 DNA: TGTGTCATCAGCAGGGACCGACACACTGAAGCTTTCTTT

clone size: NA
D gene: TRBD2
CDR3 length: 18
V gene: TRBV5-6
J gene: TRBJ2-3
CDR3 protein: CASSRLEAGGPSTDTQYF
CDR3 DNA: TGTGCCAGCAGCCGTCTTGAGGCGGGAGGGCCGAGCACAGATACGCAGTATTTT

clone size: NA
D gene: NA
CDR3 length: 13
V gene: TRBV11-1
J gene: TRBJ2-5
CDR3 protein: CASSLTLVETQYF
CDR3 DNA: TGTGCCAGCAGCTTGACCTTGGTAGAGACCCAGTACTTC

clone size: NA
D gene: TRBD1
CDR3 length: 15
V gene: TRBV5-4
J gene: TRBJ1-1
CDR3 protein: CASSSRTGDGTEAFF
CDR3 DNA: TGTGCCAGCAGCTCGAGGACAGGGGATGGTACTGAAGCTTTCTTT

clone size: NA
D gene: NA
CDR3 length: 11
V gene: TRBV5-6
J gene: TRBJ2-7
CDR3 protein: CASSYKYEQYF
CDR3 DNA: TGTGCCAGCAGTTATAAATACGAGCAGTACTTC

clone size: NA
D gene: NA
CDR3 length: 15
V gene: TRBV10-1
J gene: TRBJ2-7
CDR3 protein: CAGSEGTPSSYEQYF
CDR3 DNA: TGCGCAGGCAGTGAGGGGACACCGAGCTCCTACGAGCAGTACTTC

clone size: NA
D gene: NA
CDR3 length: 15
V gene: TRBV4-2
J gene: TRBJ2-7
CDR3 protein: CASSLRTRGPYEQYF
CDR3 DNA: TGTGCTAGCAGCCTAAGGACAAGGGGCCCCTACGAGCAGTACTTC

clone size: once
D gene: NA
CDR3 length: 15
V gene: TRBV11-2
J gene: TRBJ1-2
CDR3 protein: CASSLARGRGYGYTF
CDR3 DNA: TGTGCCAGCAGCTTAGCCAGGGGCAGGGGTTATGGCTACACCTTC

clone size: NA
D gene: NA
CDR3 length: 14
V gene: TRBV6-5
J gene: TRBJ2-1
CDR3 protein: CANSLRESYNEQFF
CDR3 DNA: TGTGCCAACAGTCTTCGGGAGTCCTACAATGAGCAGTTCTTC

clone size: NA
D gene: TRBD1
CDR3 length: 16
V gene: TRBV29-1
J gene: TRBJ2-7
CDR3 protein: CCVGDVAKTGQNEQYF
CDR3 DNA: TGCTGCGTTGGAGATGTTGCTAAGACAGGGCAAAACGAGCAGTACTTC

clone size: NA
D gene: TRBD1
CDR3 length: 16
V gene: TRBV5-5
J gene: TRBJ1-5
CDR3 protein: CASSLIGRGFNQPQHF
CDR3 DNA: TGTGCCAGCAGCTTGATTGGCAGGGGGTTCAATCAGCCCCAGCATTTT

clone size: NA
D gene: NA
CDR3 length: 15
V gene: TRBV7-9
J gene: TRBJ2-5
CDR3 protein: CASSLAGGYQETQYF
CDR3 DNA: TGTGCTAGCAGCTTAGCAGGGGGGTACCAAGAGACCCAGTACTTC

clone size: NA
D gene: TRBD1
CDR3 length: 15
V gene: TRBV4-3
J gene: TRBJ2-7
CDR3 protein: CANSQSRQGAYEQYF
CDR3 DNA: TGCGCCAACAGCCAAAGTCGACAGGGGGCTTACGAGCAGTACTTC

clone size: once
D gene: TRBD1
CDR3 length: 18
V gene: TRBV24-1
J gene: TRBJ2-1
CDR3 protein: CATSDSLIRDSSYNEQFF
CDR3 DNA: TGTGCCACCAGTGATTCCCTCATCCGGGACAGCTCTTACAATGAGCAGTTCTTC

clone size: NA
D gene: NA
CDR3 length: 16
V gene: TRBV7-9
J gene: TRBJ2-2
CDR3 protein: CASSLGVGEPTGELFF
CDR3 DNA: TGTGCCAGCAGCTTAGGGGTGGGAGAACCCACCGGGGAGCTGTTTTTT

clone size: NA
D gene: NA
CDR3 length: 14
V gene: TRBV6-5
J gene: TRBJ2-1
CDR3 protein: CASGGSLPYNEQFF
CDR3 DNA: TGTGCCAGCGGGGGTAGTTTGCCCTACAATGAACAGTTCTTC

clone size: NA
D gene: NA
CDR3 length: 11
V gene: TRBV11-2
J gene: TRBJ2-7
CDR3 protein: CASTTGNEEYF
CDR3 DNA: TGTGCCAGTACCACAGGGAACGAGGAGTACTTC

clone size: NA
D gene: NA
CDR3 length: 12
V gene: TRBV20-1
J gene: TRBJ2-7
CDR3 protein: CSASSRAYEQYF
CDR3 DNA: TGCAGTGCTAGTTCGAGGGCATACGAGCAGTACTTC

clone size: few
D gene: TRBD1
CDR3 length: 15
V gene: TRBV5-4
J gene: TRBJ1-2
CDR3 protein: CASSLGDRDATGYTF
CDR3 DNA: TGTGCCAGCAGCTTGGGAGACAGGGACGCCACCGGCTACACCTTC

clone size: NA
D gene: NA
CDR3 length: 15
V gene: TRBV11-3
J gene: TRBJ2-3
CDR3 protein: CASSPGGGDTDTQYF
CDR3 DNA: TGTGCCAGTAGCCCTGGGGGAGGTGACACAGATACGCAGTATTTT

clone size: NA
D gene: NA
CDR3 length: 13
V gene: TRBV11-2
J gene: TRBJ2-2
CDR3 protein: CASNLVQGGELLF
CDR3 DNA: TGTGCCAGCAACTTAGTCCAGGGCGGGGAGCTGCTTTTT

clone size: NA
D gene: NA
CDR3 length: 18
V gene: TRBV4-3
J gene: TRBJ2-6
CDR3 protein: CASNSTRQEASGANVLTF
CDR3 DNA: TGCGCCAGCAACTCAACTAGGCAGGAAGCCTCTGGGGCCAACGTCCTGACTTTC

clone size: NA
D gene: NA
CDR3 length: 15
V gene: TRBV11-2
J gene: TRBJ2-4
CDR3 protein: CAGSGSGGTSNVQYF
CDR3 DNA: TGTGCCGGCAGCGGGTCAGGGGGAACTTCAAACGTTCAGTACTTC

clone size: many
D gene: TRBD1
CDR3 length: 15
V gene: TRBV12-3/TRBV12-4
J gene: TRBJ2-4
CDR3 protein: CASSYHTGVSNIQYF
CDR3 DNA: TGTGCCAGCAGTTATCATACAGGGGTGTCGAACATTCAGTACTTC

clone size: NA
D gene: NA
CDR3 length: 14
V gene: TRBV6-1
J gene: TRBJ2-7
CDR3 protein: CARNGLRAPYEQYF
CDR3 DNA: TGTGCCAGGAATGGGCTCAGGGCCCCCTACGAGCAGTACTTC

clone size: many
D gene: NA
CDR3 length: 16
V gene: TRBV4-1
J gene: TRBJ1-5
CDR3 protein: CASSQEPLPMGQPQHF
CDR3 DNA: TGCGCCAGCAGCCAAGAGCCACTCCCGATGGGTCAGCCCCAGCATTTT

clone size: many
D gene: TRBD1
CDR3 length: 14
V gene: TRBV6-5
J gene: TRBJ1-2
CDR3 protein: CASSSRGLVYGYTF
CDR3 DNA: TGTGCCAGCAGCAGCAGGGGGCTGGTCTATGGCTACACCTTC

clone size: NA
D gene: NA
CDR3 length: 14
V gene: TRBV5-6
J gene: TRBJ2-7
CDR3 protein: CASREGGGSYEQYF
CDR3 DNA: TGTGCCAGCAGGGAGGGAGGGGGCTCCTACGAGCAGTACTTC

clone size: many
D gene: TRBD2
CDR3 length: 19
V gene: TRBV11-1
J gene: TRBJ2-1
CDR3 protein: CASSLTSPHLAGTDNEQFF
CDR3 DNA: TGTGCCAGCAGCTTAACCTCACCCCACCTAGCGGGAACCGACAATGAGCAGTTCTTC

clone size: NA
D gene: NA
CDR3 length: 14
V gene: TRBV30
J gene: TRBJ1-5
CDR3 protein: CAWSRGLSNQPQHF
CDR3 DNA: TGTGCCTGGAGTAGGGGTCTTAGCAATCAGCCCCAGCATTTT

clone size: few
D gene: NA
CDR3 length: 12
V gene: TRBV29-1
J gene: TRBJ2-7
CDR3 protein: CSVVREPYEQYF
CDR3 DNA: TGCAGTGTTGTGAGGGAGCCCTACGAGCAGTACTTC

clone size: many
D gene: NA
CDR3 length: 16
V gene: TRBV11-2
J gene: TRBJ2-7
CDR3 protein: CASSLDLGTRVYEQYF
CDR3 DNA: TGTGCCAGCAGCTTAGATCTCGGGACACGGGTTTACGAGCAGTACTTC

clone size: many
D gene: TRBD1
CDR3 length: 15
V gene: TRBV6-5
J gene: TRBJ1-1
CDR3 protein: CASSSGTESNTEAFF
CDR3 DNA: TGTGCCAGCAGTTCCGGGACAGAGTCGAACACTGAAGCTTTCTTT

clone size: NA
D gene: TRBD2
CDR3 length: 15
V gene: TRBV4-2
J gene: TRBJ2-5
CDR3 protein: CTSRKLVGGPGTQYF
CDR3 DNA: TGTACCAGTAGAAAGCTAGTGGGAGGGCCGGGGACCCAGTACTTC

clone size: few
D gene: TRBD2
CDR3 length: 15
V gene: TRBV6-1
J gene: TRBJ2-1
CDR3 protein: CASRSVAGAYNEQFF
CDR3 DNA: TGTGCCAGCAGGTCTGTAGCGGGGGCTTACAATGAGCAGTTCTTC

clone size: NA
D gene: TRBD1
CDR3 length: 17
V gene: TRBV6-6
J gene: TRBJ2-5
CDR3 protein: CASSYPGQGRTKEAQYF
CDR3 DNA: TGTGCCAGCAGTTACCCCGGACAGGGAAGAACAAAAGAGGCCCAGTACTTC

clone size: NA
D gene: TRBD1
CDR3 length: 15
V gene: TRBV11-2
J gene: TRBJ2-7
CDR3 protein: CASSLVPGQSYEQYF
CDR3 DNA: TGTGCCAGCAGCTTAGTCCCGGGACAGTCCTACGAGCAGTACTTC

clone size: many
D gene: TRBD2
CDR3 length: 17
V gene: TRBV11-2
J gene: TRBJ2-3
CDR3 protein: CASSFLAGGEGTDTQYF
CDR3 DNA: TGTGCCAGCAGCTTTCTAGCGGGAGGGGAGGGCACAGATACGCAGTATTTT

clone size: NA
D gene: NA
CDR3 length: 12
V gene: TRBV29-1
J gene: TRBJ2-1
CDR3 protein: CSVGEVYNEQFF
CDR3 DNA: TGCAGCGTTGGAGAGGTATACAATGAGCAGTTCTTC

clone size: NA
D gene: NA
CDR3 length: 13
V gene: TRBV7-9
J gene: TRBJ1-2
CDR3 protein: CASSNGAGNGYTF
CDR3 DNA: TGTGCCAGCTCTAACGGGGCAGGGAATGGCTACACCTTC

clone size: NA
D gene: NA
CDR3 length: 13
V gene: TRBV11-2
J gene: TRBJ2-2
CDR3 protein: CTSSLMNTGELLF
CDR3 DNA: TGTACCAGCAGCTTGATGAACACCGGGGAGCTGCTTTTT

clone size: NA
D gene: TRBD1
CDR3 length: 14
V gene: TRBV4-3
J gene: TRBJ1-1
CDR3 protein: CASSAGQGGTGAFF
CDR3 DNA: TGTGCCAGCAGCGCTGGACAGGGGGGCACTGGAGCTTTCTTT

clone size: NA
D gene: TRBD2
CDR3 length: 19
V gene: TRBV11-3
J gene: TRBJ2-3
CDR3 protein: CASSLGLSSGSRHTDTQYF
CDR3 DNA: TGTGCCAGCAGCTTAGGGTTGTCTAGCGGGAGTCGGCACACAGATACTCAGTATTTT

clone size: many
D gene: TRBD2
CDR3 length: 17
V gene: TRBV6-5
J gene: TRBJ2-1
CDR3 protein: CASSSRLAGEVNNEQFF
CDR3 DNA: TGTGCCAGCAGTTCCAGACTAGCGGGAGAGGTAAACAATGAGCAGTTCTTC

clone size: many
D gene: TRBD1
CDR3 length: 16
V gene: TRBV6-5
J gene: TRBJ2-7
CDR3 protein: CASSYSTPGQGYEQYF
CDR3 DNA: TGTGCCAGCAGTTACTCGACGCCGGGACAGGGCTACGAGCAGTACTTC